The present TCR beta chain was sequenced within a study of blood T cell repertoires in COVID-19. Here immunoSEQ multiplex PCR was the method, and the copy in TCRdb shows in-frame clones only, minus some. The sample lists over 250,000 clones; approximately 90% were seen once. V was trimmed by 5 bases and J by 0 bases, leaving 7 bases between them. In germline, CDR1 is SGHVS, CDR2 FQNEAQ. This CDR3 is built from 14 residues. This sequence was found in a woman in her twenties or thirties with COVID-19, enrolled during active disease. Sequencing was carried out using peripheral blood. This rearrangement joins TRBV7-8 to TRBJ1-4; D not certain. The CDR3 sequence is CASSPSTTNEKLFF. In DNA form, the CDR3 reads TGTGCCAGCAGCCCGAGCACAACTAATGAAAAACTGTTTTTT.